A single sample gave rise to the 2 T cell receptor beta chains below, sequenced in a study of T-cell reconstitution after alpha-beta-depleted transplantation in children. Unique molecular identifiers tagged the TCRbeta library. TCRdb re-analysed the PCR reads in MiXCR, keeping a single row per CDR3 protein. The sample has 98,000 or so distinct CDR3 sequences; 5% to 7% are singletons. Sequences were derived from PBMCs, mostly from graft donor cells, sampled 360 days after TCRalphabeta/CD19-depleted stem cell transplant. The receptors were sampled from a male patient aged 2 to 10 who had a stem cell transplant for acute lymphoblastic leukemia, so the T cells may come from the graft donor.

This clonotype has at least ten counts. V is TRBV3-1 and J is TRBJ1-1; D remains unclear. This CDR3 region has 14 residues. The germline gives CDR1 LGHDT, CDR2 YNNKEL (reference sequence). Trimming pared 3 bases from V and 3 bases from J, leaving 11 bases between. In DNA form, the CDR3 reads TGTGCCAGCAGCCACCTCCGGGTCGACACTGAAGCTTTCTTT. The encoded protein is CASSHLRVDTEAFF. Full variable domain (rest looked up from reference TRBV3-1 and TRBJ1-1): DTAVSQTPKYLVTQMGNDKSIKCEQNLGHDTMYWYKQDSKKFLKIMFSYNNKELIINETVPNRFSPKSPDKAHLNLHINSLELGDSAVYFCASSHLRVDTEAFFGQGTRLTVV.

This clonotype was seen at least ten times. CDR3 bases: TGTGCCAGCAGCTTAAACAGGATGGAGACCCAGTACTTC. This gives the protein CASSLNRMETQYF. V usage is TRBV7-2 and J usage is TRBJ2-5; a weak D match, TRBD1 (5 bases). Germline V gives CDR1 SGHTA, CDR2 FQGNSA. The CDR3 has 13 amino acids. V shed 2 bases and J shed 5 bases, with 9 bases lying between them. Filled out from reference TRBV7-2 and TRBJ2-5, the complete variable domain reads GAGVSQSPSNKVTEKGKDVELRCDPISGHTALYWYRQSLGQGLEFLIYFQGNSAPDKSGLPSDRFSAERTGGSVSTLTIQRTQQEDSAVYLCASSLNRMETQYFGPGTRLLVL.